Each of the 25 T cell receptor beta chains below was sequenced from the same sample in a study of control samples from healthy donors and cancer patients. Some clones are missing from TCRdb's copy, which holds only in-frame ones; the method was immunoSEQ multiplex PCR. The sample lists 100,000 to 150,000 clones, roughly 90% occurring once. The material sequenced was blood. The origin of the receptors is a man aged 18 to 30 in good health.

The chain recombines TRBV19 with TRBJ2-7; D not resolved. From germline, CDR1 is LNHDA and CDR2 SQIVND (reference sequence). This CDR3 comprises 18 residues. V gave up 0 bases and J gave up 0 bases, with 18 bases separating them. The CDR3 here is CASSIDLPLGRNSYEQYF. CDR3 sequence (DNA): TGTGCCAGTAGTATAGACCTCCCCCTGGGCAGGAACTCCTACGAGCAGTACTTC.

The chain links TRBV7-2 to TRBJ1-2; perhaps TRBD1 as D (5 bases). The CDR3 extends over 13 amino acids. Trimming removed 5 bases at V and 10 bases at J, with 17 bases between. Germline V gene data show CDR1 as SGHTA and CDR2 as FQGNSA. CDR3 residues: CASSLGAGPFYTF. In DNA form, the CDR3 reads TGTGCCAGCAGCCTAGGAGCAGGGCCCTTCTACACCTTC.

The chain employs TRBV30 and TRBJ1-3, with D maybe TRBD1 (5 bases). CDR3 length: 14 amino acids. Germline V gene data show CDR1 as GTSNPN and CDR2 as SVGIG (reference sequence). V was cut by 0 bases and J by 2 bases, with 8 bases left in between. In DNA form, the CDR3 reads TGTGCCTGGAGTGTTGGGGGTGCTGGAAACACCATATATTTT. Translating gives CAWSVGGAGNTIYF.

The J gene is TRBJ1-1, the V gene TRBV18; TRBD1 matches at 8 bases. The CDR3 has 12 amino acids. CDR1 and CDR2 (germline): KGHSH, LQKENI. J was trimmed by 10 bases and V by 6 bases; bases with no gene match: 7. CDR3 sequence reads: CASSPDREGAFF. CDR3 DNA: TGTGCCAGCTCCCCGGACAGGGAGGGAGCTTTCTTT.

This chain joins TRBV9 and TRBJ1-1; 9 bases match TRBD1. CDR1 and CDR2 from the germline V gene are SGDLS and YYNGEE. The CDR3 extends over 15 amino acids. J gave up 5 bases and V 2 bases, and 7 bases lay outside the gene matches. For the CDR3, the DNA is TGTGCCAGCAGCGTCAAGACAGGGGGAAATACTGAAGCTTTCTTT. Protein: CASSVKTGGNTEAFF. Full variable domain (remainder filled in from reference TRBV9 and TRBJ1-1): DSGVTQTPKHLITATGQRVTLRCSPRSGDLSVYWYQQSLDQGLQFLIQYYNGEERAKGNILERFSAQQFPDLHSELNLSSLELGDSALYFCASSVKTGGNTEAFFGQGTRLTVV.

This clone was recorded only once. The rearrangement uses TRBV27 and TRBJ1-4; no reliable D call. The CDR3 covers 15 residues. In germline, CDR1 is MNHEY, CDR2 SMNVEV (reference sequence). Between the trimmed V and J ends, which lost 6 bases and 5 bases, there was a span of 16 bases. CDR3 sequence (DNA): TGTGCCAGCAGCCCCCGCGATGGGAGAAATGAAAAACTGTTTTTT. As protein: CASSPRDGRNEKLFF.

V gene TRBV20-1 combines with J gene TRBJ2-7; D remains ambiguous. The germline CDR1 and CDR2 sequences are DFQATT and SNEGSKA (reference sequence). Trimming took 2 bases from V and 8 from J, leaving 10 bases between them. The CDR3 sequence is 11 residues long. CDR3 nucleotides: TGCAGTGCTAGATCCCAGTCTCAGCAGTACTTC. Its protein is CSARSQSQQYF.

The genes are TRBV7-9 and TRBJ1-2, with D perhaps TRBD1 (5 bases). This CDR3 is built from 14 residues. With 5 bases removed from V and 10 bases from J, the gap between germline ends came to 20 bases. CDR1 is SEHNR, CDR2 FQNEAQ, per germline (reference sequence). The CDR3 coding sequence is TGTGCCAGCAGCCGAGGGGACCGTTCGGGAGACTACACCTTC. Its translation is CASSRGDRSGDYTF.

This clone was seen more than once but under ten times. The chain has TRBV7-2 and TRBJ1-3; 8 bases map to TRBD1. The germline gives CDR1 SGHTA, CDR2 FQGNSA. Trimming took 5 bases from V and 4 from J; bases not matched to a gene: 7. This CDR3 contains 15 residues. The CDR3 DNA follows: TGTGCCAGCAGCGGATCGGACAGGGTCGGAAACACCATATATTTT. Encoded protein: CASSGSDRVGNTIYF. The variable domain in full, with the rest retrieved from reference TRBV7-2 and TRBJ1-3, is GAGVSQSPSNKVTEKGKDVELRCDPISGHTALYWYRQSLGQGLEFLIYFQGNSAPDKSGLPSDRFSAERTGGSVSTLTIQRTQQEDSAVYLCASSGSDRVGNTIYFGEGSWLTVV.

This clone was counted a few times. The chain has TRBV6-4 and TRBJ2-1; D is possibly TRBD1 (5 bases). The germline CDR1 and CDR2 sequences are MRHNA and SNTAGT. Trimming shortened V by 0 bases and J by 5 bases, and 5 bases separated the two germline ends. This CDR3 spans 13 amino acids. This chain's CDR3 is CASSDSDNNEQFF. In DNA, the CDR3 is TGTGCCAGCAGTGACTCGGACAACAATGAGCAGTTCTTC.

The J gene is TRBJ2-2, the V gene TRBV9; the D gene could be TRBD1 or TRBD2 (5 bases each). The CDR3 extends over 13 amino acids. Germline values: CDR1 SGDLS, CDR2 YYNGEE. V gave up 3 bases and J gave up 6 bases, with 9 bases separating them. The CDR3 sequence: CASSAGRSGELFF. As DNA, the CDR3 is TGTGCCAGCAGCGCGGGGCGGTCCGGGGAGCTGTTTTTT.

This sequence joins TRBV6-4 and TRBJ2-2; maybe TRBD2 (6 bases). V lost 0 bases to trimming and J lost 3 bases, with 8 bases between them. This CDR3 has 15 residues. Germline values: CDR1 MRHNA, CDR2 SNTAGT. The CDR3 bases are TGTGCCAGCAGTGACTCTACGGGAGACACCGGGGAGCTGTTTTTT. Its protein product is CASSDSTGDTGELFF.

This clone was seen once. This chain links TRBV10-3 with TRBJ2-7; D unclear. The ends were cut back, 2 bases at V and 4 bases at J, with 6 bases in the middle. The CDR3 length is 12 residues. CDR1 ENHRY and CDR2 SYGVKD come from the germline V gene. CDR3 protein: CAISEQKYEQYF. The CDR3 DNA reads TGTGCCATCAGTGAGCAAAAGTACGAGCAGTACTTC.

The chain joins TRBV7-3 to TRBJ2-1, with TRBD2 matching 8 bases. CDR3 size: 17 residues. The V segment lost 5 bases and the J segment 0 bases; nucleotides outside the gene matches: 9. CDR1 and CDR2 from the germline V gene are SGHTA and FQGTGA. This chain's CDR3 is CASSADQRGSSYNEQFF. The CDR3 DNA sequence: TGTGCCAGCAGCGCGGATCAGCGGGGGAGCTCCTACAATGAGCAGTTCTTC.

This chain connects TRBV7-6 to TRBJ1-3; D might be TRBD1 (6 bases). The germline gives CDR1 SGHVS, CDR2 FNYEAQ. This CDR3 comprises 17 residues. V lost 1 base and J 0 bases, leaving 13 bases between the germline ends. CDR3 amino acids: CASSLDVGASSGNTIYF. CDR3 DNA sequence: TGTGCCAGCAGCTTAGATGTGGGGGCAAGCTCTGGAAACACCATATATTTT. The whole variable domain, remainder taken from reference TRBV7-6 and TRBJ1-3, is GAGVSQSPRYKVTKRGQDVALRCDPISGHVSLYWYRQALGQGPEFLTYFNYEAQQDKSGLPNDRFSAERPEGSISTLTIQRTEQRDSAMYRCASSLDVGASSGNTIYFGEGSWLTVV.

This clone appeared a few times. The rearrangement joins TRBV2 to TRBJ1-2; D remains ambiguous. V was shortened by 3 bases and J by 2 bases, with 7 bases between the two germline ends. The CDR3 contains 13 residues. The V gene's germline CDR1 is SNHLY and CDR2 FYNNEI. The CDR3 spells CASSDLGNYGYTF. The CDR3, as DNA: TGTGCCAGCAGTGATTTGGGGAACTATGGCTACACCTTC.

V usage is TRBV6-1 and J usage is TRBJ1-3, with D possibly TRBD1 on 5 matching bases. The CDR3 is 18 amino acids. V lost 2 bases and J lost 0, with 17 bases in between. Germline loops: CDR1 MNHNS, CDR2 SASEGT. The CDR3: CASSENSGLLSSGNTIYF. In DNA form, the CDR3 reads TGTGCCAGCAGTGAAAACTCGGGACTCCTATCCTCTGGAAACACCATATATTTT.

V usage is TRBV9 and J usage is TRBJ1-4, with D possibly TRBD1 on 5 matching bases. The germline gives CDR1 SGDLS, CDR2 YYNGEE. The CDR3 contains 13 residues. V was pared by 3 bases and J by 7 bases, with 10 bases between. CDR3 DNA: TGTGCCAGCAGCGCCCCAGGGACTGAAAAACTGTTTTTT. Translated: CASSAPGTEKLFF. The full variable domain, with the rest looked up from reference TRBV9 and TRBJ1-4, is DSGVTQTPKHLITATGQRVTLRCSPRSGDLSVYWYQQSLDQGLQFLIQYYNGEERAKGNILERFSAQQFPDLHSELNLSSLELGDSALYFCASSAPGTEKLFFGSGTQLSVL.

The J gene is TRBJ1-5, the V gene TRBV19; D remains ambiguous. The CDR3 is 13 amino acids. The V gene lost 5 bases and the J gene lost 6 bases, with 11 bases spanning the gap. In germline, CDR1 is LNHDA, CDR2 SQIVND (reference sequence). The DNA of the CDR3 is TGTGCCAGTAGTCTCTCAATAAGTCAGCCCCAGCATTTT. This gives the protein CASSLSISQPQHF.

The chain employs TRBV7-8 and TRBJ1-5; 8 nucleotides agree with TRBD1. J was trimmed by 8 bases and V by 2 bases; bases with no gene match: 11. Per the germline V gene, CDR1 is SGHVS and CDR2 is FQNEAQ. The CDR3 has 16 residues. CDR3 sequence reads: CASSLPGQGKRKPQHF. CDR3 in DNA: TGTGCCAGCAGCTTACCCGGACAGGGTAAACGGAAGCCCCAGCATTTT.

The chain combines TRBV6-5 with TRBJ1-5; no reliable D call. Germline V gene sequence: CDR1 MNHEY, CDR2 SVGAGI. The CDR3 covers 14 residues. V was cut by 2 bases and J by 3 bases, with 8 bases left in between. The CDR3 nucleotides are TGTGCCAGCAGTTACAGGGCAGTCAATCAGCCCCAGCATTTT. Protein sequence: CASSYRAVNQPQHF.

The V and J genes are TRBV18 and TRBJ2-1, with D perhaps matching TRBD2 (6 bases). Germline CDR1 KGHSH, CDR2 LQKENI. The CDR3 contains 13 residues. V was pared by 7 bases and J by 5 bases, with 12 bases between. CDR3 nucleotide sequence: TGTGCCAGCTTACGTAGCGGAGACAATGAGCAGTTCTTC. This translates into CASLRSGDNEQFF.

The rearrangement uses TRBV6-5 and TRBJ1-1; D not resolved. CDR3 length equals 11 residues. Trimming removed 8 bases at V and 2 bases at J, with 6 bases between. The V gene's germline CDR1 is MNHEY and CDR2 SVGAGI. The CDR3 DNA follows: TGTGCCAGCCGAGCAAACACTGAAGCTTTCTTT. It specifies CASRANTEAFF.

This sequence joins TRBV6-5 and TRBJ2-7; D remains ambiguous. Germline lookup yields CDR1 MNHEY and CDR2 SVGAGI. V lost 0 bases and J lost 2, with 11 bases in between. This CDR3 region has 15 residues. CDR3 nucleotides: TGTGCCAGCAGTTACTCGACGGTTGCTGCCTACGAGCAGTACTTC. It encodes CASSYSTVAAYEQYF.

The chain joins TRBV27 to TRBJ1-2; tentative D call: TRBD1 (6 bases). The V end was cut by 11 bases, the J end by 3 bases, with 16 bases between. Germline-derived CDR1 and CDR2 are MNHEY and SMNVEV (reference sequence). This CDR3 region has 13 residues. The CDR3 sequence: CAGKDRQDYGYTF. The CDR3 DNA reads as TGTGCCGGCAAAGATAGACAGGACTATGGCTACACCTTC.